This T cell receptor (beta chain) stems from a study of beta chain features in type 1 diabetes. The entirety of the isolated RNA underwent reverse transcription, so expressed TCRB transcripts were sequenced. This table comes from immunoSEQ multiplex PCR, and its TCRdb copy is limited to in-frame clones, with some not included. The sample holds hundreds of thousands of clones; more than 12% are singletons and the top ten take roughly 0.04%. Whole-study findings and limits: Moderate but significant shortening of TCRB CDR3s was recorded in all four CD4+ subsets from Type 1 diabetes patients. Since sequencing was performed on cDNA, cells with high TCR expression could be over-represented. Relative to healthy donors, patients appeared to have naive, central memory and Treg TCRB repertoires that were more similar.

Deletions cut 0 bases from V and 7 bases from J, with 10 bases between. CDR3 length: 14 amino acids. Germline CDR1 is KGHSH and CDR2 is LQKENI. Turning to this clone: Its antigen remains unknown.

This clonotype was obtained from a man aged 18 to 29 with type 1 diabetes. Sequencing was carried out using naive CD4+ T cells from blood. This rearrangement joins TRBV18 to TRBJ2-4; D remains unclear. Here the CDR3 reads CASSPPSEQNIQYF. In DNA form, the CDR3 reads TGTGCCAGCTCACCACCGTCCGAGCAGAACATTCAGTACTTC.